Below are 6 T cell receptor beta chains sequenced from a single sample in a study of response to subunit inactivated influenza vaccine. TCRdb reanalysed the RT-PCR reads using MiXCR and keeps one entry per CDR3 protein. The table lists about 520,000 distinct CDR3 sequences, approximately 24% of them singletons. Specimen: CD4+ T cells sorted from PBMCs, collected about 5 days after vaccination. Receptor source: a man aged 50 or older who received an inactivated influenza vaccine.

This clonotype was recorded a few times. The V and J genes are TRBV4-3 and TRBJ2-7, with D maybe TRBD2 (6 bases). The V end lost 1 base, the J end lost 3 bases, and 13 bases lay between the germline ends. CDR1 and CDR2 from the germline V gene are LGHNA and YSLEER. This CDR3 contains 15 residues. CDR3 coding DNA: TGCGCCAGCAGCCAAGGACGGGAGCTGTTCTACGAGCAGTACTTC. It specifies CASSQGRELFYEQYF.

The chain recombines TRBV12-3 or TRBV12-4 with TRBJ1-1; D is unresolved. Trimming cost V 2 bases and J 5 bases, with 15 bases left between them. This CDR3 comprises 15 residues. The CDR3: CASSLNGRVQTEAFF. CDR3 coding DNA: TGTGCCAGCAGTTTAAATGGGAGGGTACAGACTGAAGCTTTCTTT.

V is TRBV20-1 and J is TRBJ2-3; 7 bases fit TRBD2. V lost 3 bases to trimming and J lost 2 bases; unmatched junction nucleotides: 8. Germline V gene sequence: CDR1 DFQATT, CDR2 SNEGSKA (reference sequence). CDR3 size: 15 residues. CDR3 in amino acids: CSASWVGGITDTQYF. In DNA, the CDR3 is TGCAGTGCTAGTTGGGTCGGGGGGATCACAGATACGCAGTATTTT.

V is TRBV19 and J is TRBJ2-7; 7 nucleotides align to TRBD2. CDR1 is LNHDA and CDR2 is SQIVND in the germline V gene (reference sequence). The CDR3 covers 15 residues. Germline trimming cut 5 bases from V and 0 bases from J; bases unmatched to any gene: 7. The DNA of the CDR3 is TGTGCCAGTAGTGGGTCCGGGACTAACTCCTACGAGCAGTACTTC. It encodes CASSGSGTNSYEQYF.

V gene TRBV6-2 or TRBV6-3 combines with J gene TRBJ1-1; 7 nucleotides match TRBD1. The CDR3 runs 13 residues. CDR1 is MNHEY, CDR2 SVGEGT, per germline. J lost 5 bases, V lost 7 bases, and 7 bases had no gene match. The CDR3 spells CASIEGAWTEAFF. In DNA, the CDR3 is TGTGCCAGCATCGAGGGGGCATGGACTGAAGCTTTCTTT.

This clonotype turned up a few times. The J gene is TRBJ1-1, the V gene TRBV27; 8 bases agree with TRBD1. The CDR3 contains 15 residues. Germline lookup yields CDR1 MNHEY and CDR2 SMNVEV (reference sequence). V lost 5 bases and J lost 1; bases outside the gene matches: 6. In DNA, the CDR3 is TGTGCCAGCAGTCCCCTGGGACAGGCGAACACTGAAGCTTTCTTT. This sequence encodes CASSPLGQANTEAFF.